These 21 T cell receptor beta chains originate from one sample sequenced in a study of T cell clones after liver transplantation. Data came from immunoSEQ multiplex PCR; TCRdb stores just in-frame clones and leaves some out. This table holds approximately 50,000 clones, 55% to 75% found once. The material sequenced was CD4+ T cells from blood, taken 54 months after liver transplant. The receptors were gathered from a human patient who received a liver transplant. The graft donor may have given rise to some T cells.

The chain has TRBV5-4 and TRBJ2-7, with 12 nucleotides matching TRBD2. The CDR3 has 17 residues. Germline V gene data show CDR1 as SGHNT and CDR2 as YYREEE (reference sequence). With V trimmed by 10 bases and J by 2 bases, 16 bases remained unmatched. The CDR3 region has the DNA TGTGCCTTCCTATCCGGGCTAGCGGGGGGGCGGCCCTACGAGCAGTACTTC. Encoded protein: CAFLSGLAGGRPYEQYF.

This clone was seen more than once but under ten times. The rearrangement joins TRBV18 to TRBJ2-1; perhaps TRBD1 as D (5 bases). Trimming removed 2 bases at V and 5 bases at J, with 16 bases between. The CDR3 sequence is 16 residues long. CDR1 and CDR2 from the germline V gene are KGHSH and LQKENI. The CDR3 nucleotides read TGTGCCAGCTCACCATCCGCCAGGGATGGCCACAATGAGCAGTTCTTC. Amino acid sequence: CASSPSARDGHNEQFF.

CDR3: CASSEGGYSNQPQHF. Here the CDR3 DNA reads TGCGCCAGCAGTGAGGGAGGTTATAGCAATCAGCCCCAGCATTTT. The rearrangement uses TRBV4-1 and TRBJ1-5; D gene ambiguous. V was trimmed by 6 bases and J by 0 bases, leaving 12 bases between them. CDR3 size: 15 residues. The germline V gene encodes CDR1 MGHRA and CDR2 YSYEKL.

The V and J genes are TRBV7-3 and TRBJ2-1, with D perhaps matching TRBD2 (5 bases). Trimming took 5 bases from V and 6 from J, leaving 14 bases between them. Germline V gene data show CDR1 as SGHTA and CDR2 as FQGTGA. The CDR3 runs to 14 residues. The CDR3 bases are TGTGCCAGCAGCCCCCAGCCCGCGGGCAATGAGCAGTTCTTC. Translation gives CASSPQPAGNEQFF.

The chain couples TRBV7-2 to TRBJ2-3; no clear D gene. The V gene's germline CDR1 is SGHTA and CDR2 FQGNSA. V dropped 2 bases and J dropped 0 bases, with 9 bases sitting between them. The CDR3 is made up of 15 amino acids. CDR3 residues: CASSLRPPSTDTQYF. The CDR3 DNA reads as TGTGCCAGCAGCTTACGGCCGCCTAGCACAGATACGCAGTATTTT.

The V gene is TRBV19, the J gene TRBJ1-2; 7 bases fit TRBD1. Germline loops: CDR1 LNHDA, CDR2 SQIVND (reference sequence). Trimming cost V 5 bases and J 0 bases; bases outside gene matches: 18. The CDR3 loop spans 19 amino acids. The CDR3 sequence is CASSGRGIGTANANYGYTF. The CDR3 nucleotides read TGTGCCAGTAGTGGGAGGGGTATCGGGACAGCAAATGCTAACTATGGCTACACCTTC.

This chain links TRBV7-6 with TRBJ2-3; D gene uncertain. CDR1 SGHVS and CDR2 FNYEAQ come from the germline V gene. This CDR3 is 13 amino acids long. Trimming stripped 1 base from V and 3 bases from J, with 5 bases between. CDR3 in DNA: TGTGCCAGCAGCTTAGATCGTACAGATACGCAGTATTTT. It codes for CASSLDRTDTQYF.

This chain joins TRBV6-5 and TRBJ1-5, with D maybe TRBD1 (5 bases). V was clipped by 6 bases and J by 2 bases, with 14 bases between them. The CDR3 is 15 residues long. Germline V CDR1 and CDR2: MNHEY, SVGAGI. CDR3 protein: CASRALTARNQPQHF. The CDR3 DNA follows: TGTGCCAGCAGGGCTTTGACAGCGCGCAATCAGCCCCAGCATTTT.

The DNA of the CDR3 is TGCAGCGCCTTACAGGGGAACACTGAAGCTTTCTTT. Translating gives CSALQGNTEAFF. The gene calls are TRBV29-1 and TRBJ1-1, with TRBD1 as a possible D gene (6 bases). Trimming removed 7 bases at V and 1 base at J, with 10 bases between. This CDR3 is built from 12 residues. The germline gives CDR1 SQVTM, CDR2 ANQGSEA.

The CDR3 DNA follows: TGTGCCAGCAGCTTGGTCCCGGGACAGTGGGGTGGAGAGACCCAGTACTTC. It yields the protein CASSLVPGQWGGETQYF. This chain connects TRBV5-4 to TRBJ2-5; 7 nucleotides match TRBD1. The CDR3 consists of 17 residues. The V segment lost 0 bases and the J segment 4 bases; nucleotides outside the gene matches: 12. The germline V gene has CDR1 SGHNT and CDR2 YYREEE (reference sequence). Full variable domain (remainder filled in from reference TRBV5-4 and TRBJ2-5): ETGVTQSPTHLIKTRGQQVTLRCSSQSGHNTVSWYQQALGQGPQFIFQYYREEENGRGNFPPRFSGLQFPNYSSELNVNALELDDSALYLCASSLVPGQWGGETQYFGPGTRLLVL.

The chain links TRBV28 to TRBJ1-5, with D possibly matching TRBD1 (6 bases). CDR1 is MDHEN, CDR2 SYDVKM, per germline. Trimming stripped 4 bases from V and 5 bases from J, with 9 bases between. This CDR3 comprises 13 residues. CDR3 amino acids: CASSSQGYQPQHF. CDR3 DNA sequence: TGTGCCAGCAGTTCACAGGGTTATCAGCCCCAGCATTTT.

The chain employs TRBV5-1 and TRBJ2-7; unclear D gene. There are 13 residues in the CDR3. V was trimmed by 3 bases and J by 4 bases, leaving 11 bases between them. Germline V gene sequence: CDR1 SGHRS, CDR2 YFSETQ. The CDR3 region is CASSSPAGYEQYF. The CDR3 nucleotides read TGCGCCAGCAGCTCACCCGCAGGTTACGAGCAGTACTTC.

This clone was seen a single time. CDR3 in DNA: TGTGCCAGCAGCTATGGACTAGCGGGGACATATACGCAGTATTTT. Protein sequence: CASSYGLAGTYTQYF. This chain links TRBV11-2 with TRBJ2-3; 12 nucleotides match TRBD2. Germline V gene lookup returns CDR1 SGHAT and CDR2 FQNNGV. V shed 4 bases, J shed 7 bases, and the junction held 6 bases outside the gene matches. The CDR3 totals 15 residues.

The chain employs TRBV18 and TRBJ1-5; D ambiguous. CDR1 KGHSH and CDR2 LQKENI come from the germline V gene. The CDR3 has 15 amino acids. V was pared by 3 bases and J by 3 bases, with 12 bases between. CDR3 DNA: TGTGCCAGCTCACCCGGGCCTCAGCTCAATCAGCCCCAGCATTTT. Translation gives CASSPGPQLNQPQHF.

The CDR3 region is CASSVTFSSYGYTF. DNA for the CDR3: TGTGCCAGCAGCGTAACATTCAGTAGTTATGGCTACACCTTC. V usage is TRBV9 and J usage is TRBJ1-2; D is undetermined. CDR1 and CDR2 (germline): SGDLS, YYNGEE. V was shortened by 1 base and J by 5 bases, with 12 bases between the two germline ends. The CDR3 consists of 14 residues. Based on the CDR3 plus reference TRBV9 and TRBJ1-2, the full variable domain is DSGVTQTPKHLITATGQRVTLRCSPRSGDLSVYWYQQSLDQGLQFLIQYYNGEERAKGNILERFSAQQFPDLHSELNLSSLELGDSALYFCASSVTFSSYGYTFGSGTRLTVV.

This clone was seen a handful of times. This chain connects TRBV6-5 to TRBJ1-1; possible D gene TRBD1, 6 bases. Germline CDR1 is MNHEY and CDR2 is SVGAGI. The length of the CDR3 is 13 residues. Trimming took off 8 bases at V and 3 bases at J, with 13 bases between the two ends. The CDR3 here is CASRGGPHTEAFF. Here the CDR3 DNA reads TGTGCCAGCCGGGGGGGCCCGCACACTGAAGCTTTCTTT.

The rearrangement links TRBV28 to TRBJ2-5, with D hard to call. V lost 2 bases, J lost 3 bases, and 7 bases lay in between. The CDR3 totals 13 residues. The germline V gene encodes CDR1 MDHEN and CDR2 SYDVKM. DNA of the CDR3: TGTGCCAGCAGTTTAGAAGCTAAAGAGACCCAGTACTTC. Translation gives CASSLEAKETQYF.

The V call is TRBV7-2, the J call TRBJ1-2; D is unresolved. The germline gives CDR1 SGHTA, CDR2 FQGNSA. V lost 7 bases, J lost 1 base, and 19 bases lay in between. The CDR3 has 16 amino acids. CDR3 coding DNA: TGTGCCAGCACCTCGACATTTATCCCTTTTAACTATGGCTACACCTTC. Protein: CASTSTFIPFNYGYTF.

The J gene is TRBJ2-7, the V gene TRBV6-5, with D tentatively TRBD1 or TRBD2 (5 bases each). CDR3 size: 13 residues. Germline V CDR1 and CDR2: MNHEY, SVGAGI. Deletions cut 11 bases from V and 0 bases from J, with 14 bases between. The CDR3 nucleotides are TGTGCCGTAACTGGGGACCTCTCCTACGAGCAGTACTTC. This codes for CAVTGDLSYEQYF.

This clone was observed a handful of times. The chain couples TRBV6-5 to TRBJ1-2; 8 nucleotides match TRBD1. Germline CDR1 and CDR2: MNHEY and SVGAGI. The CDR3 is 15 residues long. V was clipped by 4 bases and J by 8 bases; unmatched bases: 12. CDR3 protein: CASSFASRRQGGYTF. CDR3 bases: TGTGCCAGCAGTTTTGCCTCCCGACGACAGGGGGGCTACACCTTC.

The gene calls are TRBV7-6 and TRBJ2-3; 7 bases line up with TRBD1. Looked up from germline, CDR1 is SGHVS and CDR2 is FNYEAQ. The CDR3 is made up of 15 amino acids. V trimming: 1 base; J trimming: 5 bases; junction bases outside the gene matches: 6. The CDR3: CASSLVGGAGDTQYF. The CDR3 region has the DNA TGTGCCAGCAGCTTAGTAGGGGGCGCAGGAGATACGCAGTATTTT.